This entry lists 2 T cell receptor beta chains sequenced from one sample in a study of cytomegalovirus exposure and HLA in healthy donors. The primer mix had 60 Vbeta and 13 Jbeta primers. Some clones are missing from TCRdb's copy, which holds only in-frame ones; the method was immunoSEQ multiplex PCR. In the table there are around 100,000 clones, 70% to 80% of which are singletons. Material: PBMCs. The receptors come from a woman under 30 in good health and CMV-seropositive.

The chain couples TRBV7-9 to TRBJ2-7; 7 nucleotides align to TRBD2. With 4 bases clipped from V and 4 bases from J, the junction kept 7 bases outside the gene matches. The CDR3 is 14 amino acids. From germline, CDR1 is SEHNR and CDR2 FQNEAQ (reference sequence). The CDR3 DNA is TGTGCCAGCAGCTCCCTAGCGGAGCGGTACGAGCAGTACTTC. It specifies CASSSLAERYEQYF.

V is TRBV5-1 and J is TRBJ1-2, with TRBD1 as a possible D gene (5 bases). The CDR3 runs 18 residues. The germline V and J ends were trimmed by 1 base and 1 base, with 20 bases remaining between them. Per germline, CDR1 SGHRS and CDR2 YFSETQ. The CDR3 DNA reads TGCGCCAGCAGCTTGCGGGGGACCGTGGCTTTCGTTAACTATGGCTACACCTTC. Translated: CASSLRGTVAFVNYGYTF.